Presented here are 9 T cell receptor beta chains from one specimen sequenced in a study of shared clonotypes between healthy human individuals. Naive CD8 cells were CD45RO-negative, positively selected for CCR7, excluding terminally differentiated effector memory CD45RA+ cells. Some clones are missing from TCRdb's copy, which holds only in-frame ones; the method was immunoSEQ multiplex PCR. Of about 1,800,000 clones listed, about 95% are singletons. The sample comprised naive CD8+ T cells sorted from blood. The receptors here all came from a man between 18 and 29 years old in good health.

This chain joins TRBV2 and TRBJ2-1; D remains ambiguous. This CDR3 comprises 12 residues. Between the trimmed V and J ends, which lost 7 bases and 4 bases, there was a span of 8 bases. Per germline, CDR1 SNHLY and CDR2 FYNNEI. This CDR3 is CASKSWYNEQFF. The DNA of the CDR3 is TGTGCCAGCAAGTCTTGGTACAATGAGCAGTTCTTC.

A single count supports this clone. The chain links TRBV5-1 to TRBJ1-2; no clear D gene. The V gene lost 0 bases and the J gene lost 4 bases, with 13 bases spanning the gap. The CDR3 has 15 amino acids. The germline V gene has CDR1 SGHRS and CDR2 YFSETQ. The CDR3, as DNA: TGCGCCAGCAGCTTGGATCCACATGGTAGCTATGGCTACACCTTC. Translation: CASSLDPHGSYGYTF.

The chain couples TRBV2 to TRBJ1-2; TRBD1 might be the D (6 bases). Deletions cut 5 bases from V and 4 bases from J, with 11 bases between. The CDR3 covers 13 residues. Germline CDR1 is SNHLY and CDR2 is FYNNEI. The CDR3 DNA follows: TGTGCCAGCAGTACCCGGGACATCTATGGCTACACCTTC. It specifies CASSTRDIYGYTF.

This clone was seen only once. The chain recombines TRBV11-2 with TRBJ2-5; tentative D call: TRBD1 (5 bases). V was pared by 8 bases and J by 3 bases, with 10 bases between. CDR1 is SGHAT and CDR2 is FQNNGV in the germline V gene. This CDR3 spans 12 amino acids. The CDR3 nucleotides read TGTGCCAGCGGGGCCTCGGAAGAGACCCAGTACTTC. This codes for CASGASEETQYF.

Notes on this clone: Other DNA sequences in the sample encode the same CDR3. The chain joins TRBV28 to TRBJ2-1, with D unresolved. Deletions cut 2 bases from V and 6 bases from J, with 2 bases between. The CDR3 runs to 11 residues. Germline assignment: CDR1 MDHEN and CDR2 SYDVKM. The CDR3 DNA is TGTGCCAGCAGTTTAAGCAATGAGCAGTTCTTC. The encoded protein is CASSLSNEQFF.

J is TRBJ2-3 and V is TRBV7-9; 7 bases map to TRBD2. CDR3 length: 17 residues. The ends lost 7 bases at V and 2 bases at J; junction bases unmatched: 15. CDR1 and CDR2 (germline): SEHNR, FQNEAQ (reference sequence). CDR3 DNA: TGTGCCAGCACCCCGAGGGCGGGGGAGCCAAACACAGATACGCAGTATTTT. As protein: CASTPRAGEPNTDTQYF.

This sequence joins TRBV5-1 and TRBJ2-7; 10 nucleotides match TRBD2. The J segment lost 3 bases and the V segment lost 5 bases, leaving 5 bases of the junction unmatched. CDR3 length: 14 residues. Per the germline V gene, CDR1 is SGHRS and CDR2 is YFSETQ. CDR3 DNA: TGCGCCAGCAGACCCGGACTAGCGGTCTACGAGCAGTACTTC. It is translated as CASRPGLAVYEQYF. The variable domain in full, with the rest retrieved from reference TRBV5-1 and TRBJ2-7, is KAGVTQTPRYLIKTRGQQVTLSCSPISGHRSVSWYQQTPGQGLQFLFEYFSETQRNKGNFPGRFSGRQFSNSRSEMNVSTLELGDSALYLCASRPGLAVYEQYFGPGTRLTVT.

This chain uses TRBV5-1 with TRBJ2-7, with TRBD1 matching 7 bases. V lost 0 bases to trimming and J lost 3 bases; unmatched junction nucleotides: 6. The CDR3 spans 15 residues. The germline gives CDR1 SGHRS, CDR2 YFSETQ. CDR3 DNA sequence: TGCGCCAGCAGCTTGGATAGGGACAGCTTCTACGAGCAGTACTTC. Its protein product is CASSLDRDSFYEQYF.

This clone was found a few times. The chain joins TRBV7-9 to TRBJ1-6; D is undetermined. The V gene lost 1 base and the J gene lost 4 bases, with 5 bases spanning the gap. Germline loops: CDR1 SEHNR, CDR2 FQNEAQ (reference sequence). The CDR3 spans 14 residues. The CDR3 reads CASSLVLYNSPLHF. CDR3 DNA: TGTGCCAGCAGCTTAGTTCTGTATAATTCACCCCTCCACTTT.